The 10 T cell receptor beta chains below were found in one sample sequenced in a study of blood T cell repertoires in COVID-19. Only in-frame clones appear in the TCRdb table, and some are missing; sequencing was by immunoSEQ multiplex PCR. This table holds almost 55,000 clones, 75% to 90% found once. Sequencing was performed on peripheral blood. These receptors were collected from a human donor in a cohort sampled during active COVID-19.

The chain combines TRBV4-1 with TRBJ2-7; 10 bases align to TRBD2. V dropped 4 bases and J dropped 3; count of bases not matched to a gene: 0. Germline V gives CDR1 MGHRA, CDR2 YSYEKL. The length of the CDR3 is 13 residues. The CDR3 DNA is TGCGCCAGCAGCCGGACTAGCGGCTACGAGCAGTACTTC. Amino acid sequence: CASSRTSGYEQYF.

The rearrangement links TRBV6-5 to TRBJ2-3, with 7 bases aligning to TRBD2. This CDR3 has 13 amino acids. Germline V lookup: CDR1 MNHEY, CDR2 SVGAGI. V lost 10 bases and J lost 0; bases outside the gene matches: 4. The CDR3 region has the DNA TGTGCCATGCGACTAGCTAGCACAGATACGCAGTATTTT. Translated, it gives CAMRLASTDTQYF.

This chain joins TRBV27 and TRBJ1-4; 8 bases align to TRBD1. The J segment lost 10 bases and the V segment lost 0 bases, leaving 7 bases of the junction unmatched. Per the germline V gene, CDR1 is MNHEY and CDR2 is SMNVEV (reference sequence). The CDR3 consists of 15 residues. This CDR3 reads CASSLSPRGRGKLFF. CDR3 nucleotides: TGTGCCAGCAGTTTATCCCCCAGGGGGCGAGGAAAACTGTTTTTT.

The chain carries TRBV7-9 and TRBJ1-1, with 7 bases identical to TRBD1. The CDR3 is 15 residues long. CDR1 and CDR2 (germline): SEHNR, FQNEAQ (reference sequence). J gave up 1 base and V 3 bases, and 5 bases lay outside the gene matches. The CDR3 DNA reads TGTGCCAGCAGCTTGGGACAGTGGAAGAACACTGAAGCTTTCTTT. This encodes CASSLGQWKNTEAFF. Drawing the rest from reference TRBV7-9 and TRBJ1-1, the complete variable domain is DTGVSQNPRHKITKRGQNVTFRCDPISEHNRLYWYRQTLGQGPEFLTYFQNEAQLEKSRLLSDRFSAERPKGSFSTLEIQRTEQGDSAMYLCASSLGQWKNTEAFFGQGTRLTVV.

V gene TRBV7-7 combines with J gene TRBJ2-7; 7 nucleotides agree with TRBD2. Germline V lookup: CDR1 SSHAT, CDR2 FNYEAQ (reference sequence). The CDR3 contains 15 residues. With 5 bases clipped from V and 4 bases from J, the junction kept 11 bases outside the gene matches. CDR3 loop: CASSPRAGERYEQYF. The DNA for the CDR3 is TGTGCCAGCAGCCCCAGGGCGGGAGAAAGGTACGAGCAGTACTTC.

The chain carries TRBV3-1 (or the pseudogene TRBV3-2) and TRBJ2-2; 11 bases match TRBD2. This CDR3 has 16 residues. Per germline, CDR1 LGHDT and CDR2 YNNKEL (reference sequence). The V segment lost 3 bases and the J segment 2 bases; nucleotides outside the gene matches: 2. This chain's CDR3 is CASSQGLAVNTGELFF. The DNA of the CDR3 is TGTGCCAGCAGCCAGGGACTAGCGGTTAACACCGGGGAGCTGTTTTTT.

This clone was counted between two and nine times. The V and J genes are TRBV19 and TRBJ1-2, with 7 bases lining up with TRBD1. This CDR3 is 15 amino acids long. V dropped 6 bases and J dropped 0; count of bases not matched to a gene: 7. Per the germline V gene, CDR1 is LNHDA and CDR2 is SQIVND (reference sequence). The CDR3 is CASSTGASSNYGYTF. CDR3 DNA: TGTGCCAGTAGCACAGGGGCGTCCTCTAACTATGGCTACACCTTC.

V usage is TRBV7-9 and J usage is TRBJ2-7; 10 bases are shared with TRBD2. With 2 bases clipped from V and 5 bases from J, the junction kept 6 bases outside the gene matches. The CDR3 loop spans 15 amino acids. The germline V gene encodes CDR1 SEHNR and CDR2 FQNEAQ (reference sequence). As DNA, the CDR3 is TGTGCCAGCAGCTTAAAAGCGGGAGGGTTCGACGAGCAGTACTTC. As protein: CASSLKAGGFDEQYF.

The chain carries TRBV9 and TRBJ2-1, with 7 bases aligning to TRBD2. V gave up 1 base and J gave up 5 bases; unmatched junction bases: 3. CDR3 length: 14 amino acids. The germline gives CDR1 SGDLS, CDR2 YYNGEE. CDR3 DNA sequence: TGTGCCAGCAGCGTACGCGGGGGTGACAATGAGCAGTTCTTC. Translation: CASSVRGGDNEQFF.

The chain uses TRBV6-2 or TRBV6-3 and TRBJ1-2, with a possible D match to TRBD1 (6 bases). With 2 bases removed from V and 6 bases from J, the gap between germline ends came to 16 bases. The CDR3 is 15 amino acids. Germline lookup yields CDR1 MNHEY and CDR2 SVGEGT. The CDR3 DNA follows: TGTGCCAGCAGTTACATCCCTCAGGGGCGAGATGGCTACACCTTC. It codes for CASSYIPQGRDGYTF.